This T cell receptor beta chain was sequenced for a study of response to subunit inactivated influenza vaccine. This clonotype was observed many times. The CDR3 length is 14 residues. Unmatched junction bases numbered 2, after V lost 4 bases and J lost 2 bases. Via MiXCR, TCRdb re-called the RT-PCR reads, giving one row per CDR3 protein. The sample has about 700,000 distinct CDR3 sequences; about 15% are singletons. The rearrangement uses TRBV12-3 or TRBV12-4 and TRBJ2-7, with 10 positions matching TRBD1. The sample was PBMCs from blood, taken less than 15 days before vaccination. This TCR derives from a man aged 45-60 years who received an inactivated influenza vaccine. CDR3 in DNA: TGTGCCAGCAGTTGGGGACAGGGGCCCTACGAGCAGTACTTC. Translating gives CASSWGQGPYEQYF.